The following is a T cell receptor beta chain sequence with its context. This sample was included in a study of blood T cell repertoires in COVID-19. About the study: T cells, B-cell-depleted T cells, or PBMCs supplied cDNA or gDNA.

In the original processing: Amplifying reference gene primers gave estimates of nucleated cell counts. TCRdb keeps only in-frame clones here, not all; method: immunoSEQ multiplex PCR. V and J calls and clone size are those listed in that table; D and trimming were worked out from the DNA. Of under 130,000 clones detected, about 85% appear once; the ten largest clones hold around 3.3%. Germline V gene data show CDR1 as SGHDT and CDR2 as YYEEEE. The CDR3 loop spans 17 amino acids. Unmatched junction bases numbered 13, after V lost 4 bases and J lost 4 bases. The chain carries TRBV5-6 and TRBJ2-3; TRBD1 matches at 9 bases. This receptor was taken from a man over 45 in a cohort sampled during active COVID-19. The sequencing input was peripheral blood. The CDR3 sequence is CASSLLTGTGFPDTQYF. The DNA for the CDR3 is TGTGCCAGCAGCCTACTAACCGGGACAGGGTTTCCAGATACGCAGTATTTT.